These 18 T cell receptor beta chains were sequenced from one sample in a study of T cell responses to AZD1222 COVID-19 vaccine. The table came from immunoSEQ multiplex PCR; TCRdb's copy has only in-frame clones and leaves some out. The table shows 180,000 or so clones, with 85% to 95% occurring only once. The sequencing here drew on peripheral blood, taken on day 0 of AZD1222 vaccination. The receptors derive from an adult in good health.

The V gene is TRBV10-3, the J gene TRBJ1-5, with D uncertain. Germline CDR1 ENHRY, CDR2 SYGVKD. Trimming stripped 0 bases from V and 10 bases from J, with 7 bases between. The CDR3 sequence is 12 residues long. The CDR3 DNA is TGTGCCATCAGTGAGTCGGAGGGACCCCAGCATTTT. Translation gives CAISESEGPQHF.

This chain links TRBV6-5 with TRBJ1-6, with D tentatively TRBD1 (5 bases). CDR1 is MNHEY, CDR2 SVGAGI, per germline. The CDR3 consists of 15 residues. V dropped 2 bases and J dropped 7 bases, with 12 bases sitting between them. The CDR3 here is CASSYEGPLNSPLHF. The CDR3 bases are TGTGCCAGCAGTTACGAGGGGCCTCTGAATTCACCCCTCCACTTT.

This clone was seen a handful of times. V usage is TRBV7-2 and J usage is TRBJ2-7; 10 nucleotides agree with TRBD1. Unmatched junction bases numbered 6, after V lost 5 bases and J lost 5 bases. The CDR3 is made up of 14 amino acids. Germline-derived CDR1 and CDR2 are SGHTA and FQGNSA. The chain's CDR3 is CASSPGQGLNEQYF. In DNA, the CDR3 is TGTGCCAGCAGCCCGGGACAGGGGTTAAACGAGCAGTACTTC.

The chain is built from TRBV25-1 and TRBJ1-5; a possible D gene is TRBD1 (6 bases). From germline, CDR1 is MGHDK and CDR2 SYGVNS. The ends were cut back, 4 bases at V and 0 bases at J, with 13 bases in the middle. The CDR3 loop spans 16 amino acids. The CDR3 here is CASSGVGQSSNQPQHF. The DNA of the CDR3 is TGTGCCAGCAGTGGGGTGGGACAATCTAGCAATCAGCCCCAGCATTTT.

V gene TRBV7-2 combines with J gene TRBJ1-2, with unresolved D. Trimming pared 2 bases from V and 4 bases from J, leaving 14 bases between. Germline V gives CDR1 SGHTA, CDR2 FQGNSA. CDR3 size: 15 residues. The CDR3 reads CASSLPSLVGYGYTF. The CDR3 DNA follows: TGTGCCAGCAGCTTACCGTCGCTAGTTGGCTATGGCTACACCTTC.

The CDR3 bases are TGCGCCAGCAGCCAAGGGTACGCTGAAAAACTGTTTTTT. It is translated as CASSQGYAEKLFF. This chain connects TRBV4-1 to TRBJ1-4; D uncertain. The CDR3 loop spans 13 amino acids. Trimming stripped 1 base from V and 7 bases from J, with 7 bases between. Germline V CDR1 and CDR2: MGHRA, YSYEKL.

In this sample, this clone turned up once. V gene TRBV7-8 combines with J gene TRBJ1-1; D gene ambiguous. The germline V and J ends were trimmed by 5 bases and 1 base, with 14 bases remaining between them. Germline loops: CDR1 SGHVS, CDR2 FQNEAQ. The CDR3 is made up of 15 amino acids. CDR3 residues: CASSPGKGGNTEAFF. Written as DNA, the CDR3 is TGTGCCAGCAGCCCGGGCAAGGGCGGGAACACTGAAGCTTTCTTT. The complete variable domain, with remaining parts taken from reference TRBV7-8 and TRBJ1-1, reads GAGVSQSPRYKVAKRGQDVALRCDPISGHVSLFWYQQALGQGPEFLTYFQNEAQLDKSGLPSDRFFAERPEGSVSTLKIQRTQQEDSAVYLCASSPGKGGNTEAFFGQGTRLTVV.

The rearrangement uses TRBV7-9 and TRBJ2-7; 8 bases are a match to TRBD1. This CDR3 region has 14 residues. Germline CDR1 reads SEHNR; CDR2 reads FQNEAQ (reference sequence). Unmatched junction bases numbered 8, after V lost 5 bases and J lost 5 bases. CDR3 bases: TGTGCCAGCAGCCCGCGGGACAGGTTCAACGAGCAGTACTTC. Amino acid sequence: CASSPRDRFNEQYF.

V gene TRBV11-2 combines with J gene TRBJ2-7, with 8 bases that match TRBD1. J was trimmed by 3 bases and V by 5 bases; bases with no gene match: 12. This CDR3 comprises 16 residues. Looked up from germline, CDR1 is SGHAT and CDR2 is FQNNGV. This chain's CDR3 is CASSQLGQGAYYEQYF. The DNA for the CDR3 is TGTGCCAGCAGCCAATTAGGACAGGGTGCATACTACGAGCAGTACTTC.

This clone appeared once. J is TRBJ1-2 and V is TRBV5-5, with D perhaps TRBD1 (6 bases). CDR3 length: 15 amino acids. V was pared by 4 bases and J by 5 bases, with 18 bases between. Germline-derived CDR1 and CDR2 are SGHKS and YYEKEE (reference sequence). The CDR3, as DNA: TGTGCCAGCAGCCCCGTAGGGGGGGCGGTATATGGCTACACCTTC. Its protein is CASSPVGGAVYGYTF. The full variable domain, in which reference TRBV5-5 and TRBJ1-2 provide the parts outside the CDR3, is DAGVTQSPTHLIKTRGQQVTLRCSPISGHKSVSWYQQVLGQGPQFIFQYYEKEERGRGNFPDRFSARQFPNYSSELNVNALLLGDSALYLCASSPVGGAVYGYTFGSGTRLTVV.

V is TRBV7-9 and J is TRBJ2-5; D gene uncertain. V dropped 5 bases and J dropped 5 bases, with 6 bases sitting between them. Germline CDR1 reads SEHNR; CDR2 reads FQNEAQ (reference sequence). The length of the CDR3 is 11 residues. CDR3 DNA: TGTGCCAGCAGCGCCCGGGAGACCCAGTACTTC. It specifies CASSARETQYF.

This sequence joins TRBV7-7 and TRBJ2-7; TRBD2 agrees at 8 bases. CDR3 size: 16 residues. V shed 1 base, J shed 5 bases, and the junction held 10 bases outside the gene matches. Germline CDR1 reads SSHAT; CDR2 reads FNYEAQ (reference sequence). CDR3 protein: CASSLGPGTRFNEQYF. DNA for the CDR3: TGTGCCAGCAGCTTAGGCCCCGGGACTAGGTTCAACGAGCAGTACTTC.

In this sample, this clone turned up once. The V and J genes are TRBV19 and TRBJ1-2; D not resolved. V lost 4 bases, J lost 4 bases, and 10 bases lay in between. Germline CDR1 reads LNHDA; CDR2 reads SQIVND (reference sequence). The CDR3 contains 13 residues. CDR3 in amino acids: CASSTGAAYGYTF. CDR3 DNA sequence: TGTGCCAGTAGTACAGGCGCGGCCTATGGCTACACCTTC.

The chain joins TRBV3-1 (or the pseudogene TRBV3-2) to TRBJ2-5; the D is unclear. The CDR3 is 15 residues long. The germline gives CDR1 LGHDT, CDR2 YNNKEL (reference sequence). V was clipped by 0 bases and J by 1 base, with 9 bases between them. CDR3 bases: TGTGCCAGCAGCCAAGACAGAATCCTCCAAGAGACCCAGTACTTC. This translates into CASSQDRILQETQYF.

The V and J genes are TRBV6-5 and TRBJ2-7; D perhaps matches TRBD1 (5 bases). The CDR3 totals 14 residues. Trimming removed 6 bases at V and 0 bases at J, with 12 bases between. CDR1 MNHEY and CDR2 SVGAGI come from the germline V gene. The CDR3 DNA is TGTGCCAGCAGCCGTCGCCAGGGCTCCTACGAGCAGTACTTC. Its translation: CASSRRQGSYEQYF.

This chain links TRBV29-1 with TRBJ1-2; D call uncertain. This CDR3 is built from 9 residues. The V and J ends lost 3 bases and 8 bases respectively, with 4 bases between them. Germline values: CDR1 SQVTM, CDR2 ANQGSEA. The CDR3 sequence: CSVDLGYTF. The DNA of the CDR3 is TGCAGCGTTGACTTGGGCTACACCTTC.

The J gene is TRBJ2-1, the V gene TRBV6-5; 11 bases agree with TRBD2. The CDR3 is 15 residues long. The V and J ends lost 0 bases and 7 bases, in that order; junction bases with no gene match: 2. Per the germline V gene, CDR1 is MNHEY and CDR2 is SVGAGI. The CDR3 nucleotides read TGTGCCAGCAGTTACTCTAGCGGGAGGGCAAATGAGCAGTTCTTC. Amino acid sequence: CASSYSSGRANEQFF.

The CDR3: CASSQDWGRDSPLHF. In DNA form, the CDR3 reads TGTGCCAGCAGCCAAGATTGGGGGCGCGATTCACCCCTCCACTTT. This chain links TRBV3-1 (or the pseudogene TRBV3-2) with TRBJ1-6; D perhaps matches TRBD1 (6 bases). Trimming removed 0 bases from V and 8 bases from J, with 11 bases in between. CDR1 is LGHDT and CDR2 is YNNKEL in the germline V gene (reference sequence). The length of the CDR3 is 15 residues.